The 27 T cell receptor beta chains presented below share a single source sample, sequenced in a study of T cells expressing NK-cell markers. TCRdb re-called the 5' RACE reads; every CDR3 protein appears as one record, without DNA. This sample's table has about 120,000 distinct CDR3 sequences. The sequenced sample consisted of blood T cells: a sorted CD56 or NKG2C T cell subset, CD4+ or CD8+ T cells, or bulk PBMC T cells (not recorded which). The receptor source for this set is a woman aged 18 to 69 in good health.

The V and J genes are TRBV4-3 and TRBJ2-4; the D call of TRBD1 rests on TCRdb alone, since no DNA is present to check it. The CDR3 is 17 amino acids. Germline V lookup: CDR1 LGHNA, CDR2 YSLEER. CDR3: CASSQDIFGRGENIQYF.

The J gene is TRBJ2-4, the V gene TRBV7-9. This CDR3 region has 16 residues. Germline CDR1 and CDR2: SEHNR and FQNEAQ (reference sequence). CDR3 loop: CASSPTWSVSKNIQYF.

The chain employs TRBV6-5 and TRBJ1-5; the D call from TCRdb, TRBD1, cannot be confirmed without DNA. Germline CDR1 reads MNHEY; CDR2 reads SVGAGI. This CDR3 spans 15 amino acids. This CDR3 reads CASSYGRGSNQPQHF.

The CDR3 spells CASSLGLAGVGNIQYF. The V gene is TRBV7-8, the J gene TRBJ2-4; the TRBD2 assignment by TCRdb is unverifiable without DNA. Germline CDR1 SGHVS, CDR2 FQNEAQ. CDR3 length: 16 residues.

The J gene is TRBJ2-1, the V gene TRBV20-1; TCRdb calls TRBD2, which cannot be checked without DNA. This CDR3 contains 17 residues. From germline, CDR1 is DFQATT and CDR2 SNEGSKA (reference sequence). The CDR3 sequence: CSARGLAGGPPYNEQFF.

CDR3 protein: CASSMGGLASNEQFF. V and J are TRBV19 and TRBJ2-1; TCRdb lists TRBD2, though no DNA is available to test this call. CDR3 length: 15 residues. Germline V gene data show CDR1 as LNHDA and CDR2 as SQIVND (reference sequence).

The V and J genes are TRBV12-3 or TRBV12-4 and TRBJ1-3; TCRdb proposes TRBD1, but this gene call is untestable without DNA. CDR3 length equals 15 residues. This chain's CDR3 is CASSLAPGGRNTIYF.

CDR3 loop: CASRGQGIYEQYF. V usage is TRBV19 and J usage is TRBJ2-7; the TCRdb D gene call, TRBD1, has no DNA to confirm it. The CDR3 is 13 amino acids. CDR1 and CDR2 (germline): LNHDA, SQIVND (reference sequence).

The chain links TRBV29-1 to TRBJ2-7; absent DNA, TCRdb's TRBD1 call cannot be checked. Germline V gives CDR1 SQVTM, CDR2 ANQGSEA. This CDR3 has 13 amino acids. CDR3: CSVAHGGKGEQYF.

The rearrangement uses TRBV20-1 and TRBJ2-1; TCRdb outputs TRBD2, but without DNA this stays unchecked. The germline V gene has CDR1 DFQATT and CDR2 SNEGSKA (reference sequence). This CDR3 has 16 amino acids. CDR3 in amino acids: CSASKAGGRSYNEQFF.

V usage is TRBV9 and J usage is TRBJ1-2; checking the TCRdb D call of TRBD1 is not possible without DNA. The CDR3 is 14 amino acids. CDR1 is SGDLS and CDR2 is YYNGEE in the germline V gene. Here the CDR3 reads CASSSNRDLGSDTF.

The chain couples TRBV12-3 or TRBV12-4 to TRBJ2-1; TCRdb names TRBD1, which stays unverified in the absence of DNA. The CDR3 runs to 16 residues. CDR3 in amino acids: CASSFRGTGVSNEQFF.

This chain uses TRBV4-3 with TRBJ2-1; lacking DNA, the TRBD2 call made by TCRdb goes unchecked. Germline lookup yields CDR1 LGHNA and CDR2 YSLEER. The CDR3 runs to 15 residues. CDR3 amino acids: CASSTLAESYNEQFF.

The chain uses TRBV28 and TRBJ2-7. CDR3 length: 14 residues. Germline V gene lookup returns CDR1 MDHEN and CDR2 SYDVKM. The CDR3 loop is CASSTRINPYEQYF.

The chain joins TRBV6-4 to TRBJ2-1; TCRdb returns TRBD1, unconfirmable since there is no DNA. The germline V gene has CDR1 MRHNA and CDR2 SNTAGT. The CDR3 spans 14 residues. The CDR3 region is CASSDSSGARFKFF.

This sequence joins TRBV15 and TRBJ2-1. Germline loops: CDR1 LNHNV, CDR2 YYDKDF (reference sequence). The CDR3 has 15 residues. This CDR3 reads CATSPTRSSYNEQFF.

This sequence joins TRBV28 and TRBJ2-1; TCRdb's D gene call, TRBD1, goes unchecked for lack of DNA. From germline, CDR1 is MDHEN and CDR2 SYDVKM. The CDR3 has 15 residues. The CDR3 sequence: CASSAGGRDYNEQFF. The variable domain in full, with the rest retrieved from reference TRBV28 and TRBJ2-1, is DVKVTQSSRYLVKRTGEKVFLECVQDMDHENMFWYRQDPGLGLRLIYFSYDVKMKEKGDIPEGYSVSREKKERFSLILESASTNQTSMYLCASSAGGRDYNEQFFGPGTRLTVL.

This chain uses TRBV11-2 with TRBJ2-3; the TCRdb call, TRBD2, lacks DNA for checking. Germline V gives CDR1 SGHAT, CDR2 FQNNGV. CDR3 size: 16 residues. The CDR3 spells CASSLVGGTPPDTQYF.

J is TRBJ1-2 and V is TRBV20-1; the D call of TRBD1 rests on TCRdb alone, since no DNA is present to check it. The V gene's germline CDR1 is DFQATT and CDR2 SNEGSKA (reference sequence). This CDR3 is 14 amino acids long. CDR3 sequence reads: CSAPQDSLVYGYTF.

The V call is TRBV20-1, the J call TRBJ2-7; the D gene TCRdb calls, TRBD2, cannot be checked with no DNA. There are 14 residues in the CDR3. Looked up from germline, CDR1 is DFQATT and CDR2 is SNEGSKA (reference sequence). The CDR3 here is CSARGTPGSYEQYF.

The rearrangement links TRBV5-1 to TRBJ2-7; TCRdb outputs TRBD1, but without DNA this stays unchecked. Germline V gives CDR1 SGHRS, CDR2 YFSETQ. This CDR3 comprises 15 residues. CDR3 sequence reads: CASQGQATSSYEQYF.

The chain carries TRBV30 and TRBJ2-7; TCRdb gives TRBD2 as the D gene, but with no DNA this cannot be confirmed. CDR1 and CDR2 from the germline V gene are GTSNPN and SVGIG (reference sequence). The CDR3 spans 15 residues. This CDR3 reads CAWSVAGRIFYEQYF.

This chain connects TRBV15 to TRBJ2-3; the D gene TCRdb calls, TRBD1, cannot be checked with no DNA. The CDR3 is made up of 15 amino acids. In germline, CDR1 is LNHNV, CDR2 YYDKDF (reference sequence). The CDR3 is CATSSYRGRTDTQYF. Looking up the rest from reference TRBV15 and TRBJ2-3 gives the full variable domain: DAMVIQNPRYQVTQFGKPVTLSCSQTLNHNVMYWYQQKSSQAPKLLFHYYDKDFNNEADTPDNFQSRRPNTSFCFLDIRSPGLGDTAMYLCATSSYRGRTDTQYFGPGTRLTVL.

The chain combines TRBV20-1 with TRBJ2-3; TCRdb's D call, TRBD2, is unchecked because there is no DNA. The germline V gene encodes CDR1 DFQATT and CDR2 SNEGSKA (reference sequence). The CDR3 extends over 16 amino acids. CDR3 region: CSAGFSGRAGKDTQYF.

The rearrangement uses TRBV20-1 and TRBJ2-5. CDR1 DFQATT and CDR2 SNEGSKA come from the germline V gene (reference sequence). The CDR3 extends over 14 amino acids. The CDR3 spells CSATPASSQETQYF.

The chain combines TRBV28 with TRBJ2-7; without DNA, the TCRdb call of TRBD2 cannot be checked. Germline loops: CDR1 MDHEN, CDR2 SYDVKM. This CDR3 has 19 amino acids. CDR3 amino acids: CASSFDRLRGTSGTYEQYF.

This sequence joins TRBV14 and TRBJ2-5. This CDR3 region has 16 residues. The germline V gene has CDR1 SGHDN and CDR2 FVKESK. The CDR3 sequence: CASSRSAVGPKETQYF.